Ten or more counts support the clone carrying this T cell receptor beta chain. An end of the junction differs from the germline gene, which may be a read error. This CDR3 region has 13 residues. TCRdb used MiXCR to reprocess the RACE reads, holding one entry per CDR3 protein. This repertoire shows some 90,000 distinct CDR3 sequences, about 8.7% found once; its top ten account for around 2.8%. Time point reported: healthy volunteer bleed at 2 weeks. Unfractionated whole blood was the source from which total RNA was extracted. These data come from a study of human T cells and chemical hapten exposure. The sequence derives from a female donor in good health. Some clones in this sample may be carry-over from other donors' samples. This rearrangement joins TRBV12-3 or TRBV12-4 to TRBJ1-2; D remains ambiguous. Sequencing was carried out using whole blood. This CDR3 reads CASTGRANYSYTF. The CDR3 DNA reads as TGTGCCAGCACCGGGCGTGCTAACTATAGCTACACCTTC.